Listed below are T cell receptor beta chains from one sample, sequenced in a study of beta chain features in type 1 diabetes. Profiled with immunoSEQ multiplex PCR; TCRdb holds only in-frame clones, not every one. The sample records 300,000 to 400,000 clones, roughly 14% being singletons. Sequences were obtained from naive CD4+ T cells from blood. The receptor source for this set is a woman younger than 35 with type 1 diabetes. Both conserved end residues are part of each CDR3. A D gene is named only where the DNA matches it firmly. Clone sizes are given selectively: once, few, many, or a class where the clone is expanded.

cdr3_aa cdr3_nt clone_size v_call d_call j_call
CASSPRLLAGGYNEQFF TGTGCCAGCAGCCCGCGACTTCTAGCGGGAGGGTATAATGAGCAGTTCTTC - TRBV11-2 TRBD2 TRBJ2-1
CASSLSTPDTQYF TGTGCCAGCAGCCTATCTACCCCAGATACGCAGTATTTT few TRBV28 - TRBJ2-3
CASSSSGRYEQYF TGTGCCAGCAGTTCCAGCGGGAGATACGAGCAGTACTTC few TRBV2 TRBD2 TRBJ2-7
CASRQVSTGELFF TGTGCCAGTCGACAGGTTTCGACCGGGGAGCTGTTTTTT - TRBV19 - TRBJ2-2
CASSLGHPNSNQPQHF TGTGCCAGCAGCTTGGGACACCCGAACTCCAATCAGCCCCAGCATTTT few TRBV13 - TRBJ1-5
CSVGGQGGSGANVLTF TGCAGCGTTGGGGGACAGGGGGGCTCTGGGGCCAACGTCCTGACTTTC - TRBV29-1 TRBD1 TRBJ2-6
CASSPELTNEKLFF TGTGCCAGCTCACCGGAGTTGACTAATGAAAAACTGTTTTTT few TRBV18 - TRBJ1-4
CAWSGQGGVAKNIQYF TGTGCCTGGAGTGGACAGGGTGGGGTGGCCAAAAACATTCAGTACTTC - TRBV30 TRBD1 TRBJ2-4
CASSRATNEKLFF TGTGCCAGCTCACGAGCAACTAATGAAAAACTGTTTTTT few TRBV18 - TRBJ1-4
CSASSGWPNYGYTF TGCAGCGCATCCTCAGGGTGGCCTAACTATGGCTACACCTTC few TRBV29-1 - TRBJ1-2
CASSPQGRSSYEQYF TGTGCCAGCAGTCCACAGGGACGGAGCTCCTACGAGCAGTACTTC - TRBV28 - TRBJ2-7
CAWSDSGSLYETQYF TGTGCCTGGAGCGATAGCGGGAGTCTATATGAGACCCAGTACTTC few TRBV30 TRBD2 TRBJ2-5
CASRVGASSLAGRTGELFF TGTGCCAGTAGAGTTGGAGCATCCTCACTAGCGGGCCGAACCGGGGAGCTGTTTTTT - TRBV19 TRBD2 TRBJ2-2
CASSPQTGGYQPQHF TGCGCCAGCAGCCCTCAGACCGGGGGATATCAGCCCCAGCATTTT - TRBV4-3 - TRBJ1-5
CSVSTTGNTEAFF TGCAGCGTTTCGACCACAGGGAACACTGAAGCTTTCTTT few TRBV29-1 - TRBJ1-1
CASTPVSGSYEQYF TGTGCCAGCACCCCGGTTAGCGGGTCCTACGAGCAGTACTTC - TRBV7-2 TRBD2 TRBJ2-7
CASSPEREEQFF TGTGCCAGCTCACCAGAGCGGGAAGAGCAGTTCTTC few TRBV18 TRBD2 TRBJ2-1
CASSPAGPLYGELFF TGCGCCAGCAGCCCCGCGGGACCTTTATACGGGGAGCTGTTTTTT - TRBV5-1 - TRBJ2-2
CASSGQDTYGYTF TGTGCCAGTAGTGGACAGGATACCTATGGCTACACCTTC - TRBV19 TRBD1 TRBJ1-2
CAWRPGGLPETQYF TGTGCCTGGAGGCCAGGGGGCTTACCAGAGACCCAGTACTTC - TRBV30 TRBD1 TRBJ2-5
CAWDRAGNTIYF TGTGCCTGGGACAGGGCTGGAAACACCATATATTTT - TRBV30 TRBD1 TRBJ1-3
CASSEKRGPVQGYTF TGTGCCAGCAGTGAAAAAAGGGGGCCGGTGCAAGGCTACACCTTC - TRBV2 TRBD1 TRBJ1-2